This is a list of T cell receptor beta chains from one sample in a study of cytomegalovirus exposure and HLA in healthy donors. Clones were read by immunoSEQ multiplex PCR, and TCRdb kept only the in-frame ones, dropping some. The table includes some 160,000 clones, around 84% detected once. The sequenced material came from PBMCs. These receptors originate from a male donor in good health and CMV-seropositive. Each CDR3 is given with its conserved first and last residue. The D gene is left open where the match is weak. Clone size appears in some rows only: once, few, many, or a class for an expanded clone.

D gene	clone size	V gene	J gene	CDR3 DNA	CDR3 protein
NA	NA	TRBV7-9	TRBJ2-5	TGTGCCAGCAGTCAGACGGGTCTGGAGACCCAGTACTTC	CASSQTGLETQYF
TRBD1	few	TRBV29-1	TRBJ1-4	TGCAGCGTTGAAGAACAGGGGCCCCATGAAAAACTGTTTTTT	CSVEEQGPHEKLFF
NA	NA	TRBV5-6	TRBJ2-7	TGTGCCAGCCGAACCGGGGGAGGTGGATCCTACGAGCAGTACTTC	CASRTGGGGSYEQYF
NA	few	TRBV7-2	TRBJ2-7	TGTGCCAGCAGCCCCCGGAGGGGGCTGTCCTACGAGCAGTACTTC	CASSPRRGLSYEQYF
NA	once	TRBV2	TRBJ2-1	TGTGCCAGCATGTTAAGGCAGGGCTACAATGAGCAGTTCTTC	CASMLRQGYNEQFF
NA	NA	TRBV11-2	TRBJ1-1	TGTGCCAGCAGCTTAGTACCAGGGGCTTTCTTT	CASSLVPGAFF
NA	NA	TRBV9	TRBJ1-3	TGTGCCAGCAGCCCCGAGGCGAGGCCCTCTGGAAACACCATATATTTT	CASSPEARPSGNTIYF
TRBD2	once	TRBV7-2	TRBJ2-1	TGTGCCAGCAGCTTAGCGGGAACTAGCGGAACATACAATGAGCAGTTCTTC	CASSLAGTSGTYNEQFF
NA	NA	TRBV27	TRBJ1-1	TGTGCCAGCAGTTTAAACACGAACACTGAAGCTTTCTTT	CASSLNTNTEAFF
NA	NA	TRBV19	TRBJ1-2	TGTGCCAGTAGTATCACAGTTGCCAGGGGCACTAACTATGGCTACACCTTC	CASSITVARGTNYGYTF
NA	NA	TRBV9	TRBJ2-5	TGTGCCAGCAGCCCTGGGGCTGAGGAGACCCAGTACTTC	CASSPGAEETQYF
NA	NA	TRBV19	TRBJ2-6	TGTGCCACCGGCAGGGGGGACGGGGCCAACGTCCTGACTTTC	CATGRGDGANVLTF
NA	many	TRBV5-4	TRBJ2-7	TGTGCCAGCAGTTACGGACAGAAAGAGGAGCAGTACTTC	CASSYGQKEEQYF
NA	NA	TRBV5-5	TRBJ1-1	TGTGCCAGCAGCCCAGGGGATGTGAACACTGAAGCTTTCTTT	CASSPGDVNTEAFF
NA	NA	TRBV7-2	TRBJ1-3	TGTGCCAGCAGCTTAGGGGGCGCCTCTGGAAACACCATATATTTT	CASSLGGASGNTIYF
NA	NA	TRBV9	TRBJ2-2	TGTGCCAGCAGCGTAGAGGCCGGGGCCGGGGAGCTGTTTTTT	CASSVEAGAGELFF
NA	NA	TRBV5-1	TRBJ1-4	TGCGCCAGCAGCCGATCAGGGGATGAAAAACTGTTTTTT	CASSRSGDEKLFF
TRBD2	NA	TRBV5-4	TRBJ2-5	TGTGCCAGCAGCCCCTCCGGGGGGTCAGAGACCCAGTACTTC	CASSPSGGSETQYF
NA	NA	TRBV18	TRBJ1-2	TGTGCCAGCTCACCACCGGGGGCGGTTAACTATGGCTACACCTTC	CASSPPGAVNYGYTF
NA	NA	TRBV2	TRBJ2-6	TGTGCCAGCAGTCCACAGGGAGCTGGGGCCAACGGCCTGACTTTC	CASSPQGAGANGLTF
TRBD2	NA	TRBV4-1	TRBJ2-7	TGCGCCAGCAGCCAAGAGTCACCGGGGAGGGACGAGCAGTACTTC	CASSQESPGRDEQYF
NA	once	TRBV28	TRBJ2-7	TGTGCCAGCGGAGGGCCACAACGGGGCTACGAGCAGTACTTC	CASGGPQRGYEQYF
TRBD2	NA	TRBV19	TRBJ2-1	TGTGCCAGTAGGGAACTAGCGGGAGGAAGGGCCTACAATGAGCAGTTCTTC	CASRELAGGRAYNEQFF
NA	NA	TRBV30	TRBJ2-1	TGTGCCTGGAGTGCGACAGGCATGGGTGAGCAGTTCTTC	CAWSATGMGEQFF
TRBD1	NA	TRBV6-1	TRBJ2-7	TGTGCCAGTTGGATGTCCGGGACAGGGGCGTACGAGCAGTACTTC	CASWMSGTGAYEQYF
NA	NA	TRBV27	TRBJ2-3	TGTGCCAGCAGTTTATCGACGGGATGGACAGATACGCAGTATTTT	CASSLSTGWTDTQYF
NA	once	TRBV30	TRBJ2-6	TGTGCGATGGGGGCAAGAGCTGGGGCCAACGGCCTGACTTTC	CAMGARAGANGLTF
NA	NA	TRBV30	TRBJ2-1	TGTGCCTGGAGTCTTGGTGGACAGTTCTACAATGAGCAGTTCTTC	CAWSLGGQFYNEQFF
NA	NA	TRBV27	TRBJ2-7	TGTGCCAGCAGTCCCCTACCGCCGGGAGCTCCGGTAGGGCTTTACTTC	CASSPLPPGAPVGLYF
NA	NA	TRBV4-2	TRBJ1-1	TGTGCCAGCAGCTCACCCGTAACAGCAAAGAACACTGAAGCTTTCTTT	CASSSPVTAKNTEAFF
TRBD1	NA	TRBV27	TRBJ2-7	TGTGCCAGCAGTTTATCGGAGACAGGGGTCTACGAGCAGTACTTC	CASSLSETGVYEQYF
TRBD1	NA	TRBV13	TRBJ1-1	TGTGCCAGCAGCTTATCGGGACAGTTCACTGAAGCTTTCTTT	CASSLSGQFTEAFF
TRBD1	NA	TRBV7-9	TRBJ2-7	TGTGCCAGCAGCCGGGGACAGGGGCTGGGCGAGCAGTACTTC	CASSRGQGLGEQYF
TRBD2	NA	TRBV25-1	TRBJ2-1	TGTGCCAGCAGTGAAACCGGGACTAGCTTCAGGGGTCTCAATGAGCAGTTCTTC	CASSETGTSFRGLNEQFF
NA	NA	TRBV21-1	TRBJ2-7	TGTGCCAGCAGCAAAGCCAGGGAACTATCCGAGCAGTACTTC	CASSKARELSEQYF
TRBD2	once	TRBV5-1	TRBJ2-1	TGCGCCAGCAGCTGGACTAGCGGGAGTAATGAGCAGTTCTTC	CASSWTSGSNEQFF
NA	NA	TRBV7-2	TRBJ2-3	TGTGCCAGCAGCTCCTACGGAGGGTTCGCCACAGATACGCAGTATTTT	CASSSYGGFATDTQYF
TRBD1	NA	TRBV5-1	TRBJ2-1	TGCGCCAGCAGCTTACAGGGGGCGGACAATGAGCAGTTCTTC	CASSLQGADNEQFF